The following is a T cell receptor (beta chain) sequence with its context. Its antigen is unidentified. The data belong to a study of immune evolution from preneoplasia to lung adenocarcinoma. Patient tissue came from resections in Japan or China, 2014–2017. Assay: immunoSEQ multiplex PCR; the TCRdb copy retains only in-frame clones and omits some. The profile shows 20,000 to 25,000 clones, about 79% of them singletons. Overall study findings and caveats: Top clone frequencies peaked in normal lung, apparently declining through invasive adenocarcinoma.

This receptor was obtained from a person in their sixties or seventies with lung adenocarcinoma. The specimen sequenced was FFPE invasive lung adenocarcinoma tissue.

This CDR3 reads CASSLGGTGLYEQYF. CDR3 DNA sequence: TGTGCCAGCAGCTTGGGGGGGACAGGGTTGTACGAGCAGTACTTC. The chain is built from TRBV5-5 and TRBJ2-7, with 9 bases matching TRBD1. The junction had 5 bases not matched to a gene; V was cut back by 0 bases and J by 4 bases. Germline loops: CDR1 SGHKS, CDR2 YYEKEE (reference sequence). The CDR3 extends over 15 amino acids.